What follows are 9 T cell receptor beta chains derived from one specimen sequenced in a study of cytomegalovirus exposure and HLA in healthy donors. The PCR had 60 Vbeta and 13 Jbeta primers. TCRdb's table, derived via immunoSEQ multiplex PCR, lists solely in-frame clones and lacks some. Of around 200,000 clones in the sample, less than 85% were seen once. The sequencing sample was made of PBMCs. Receptor source: a girl aged 2 to 9 in good health and CMV-seronegative.

The J gene is TRBJ2-2, the V gene TRBV6-5; D is perhaps TRBD2 (6 bases). Germline values: CDR1 MNHEY, CDR2 SVGAGI. The CDR3 extends over 16 amino acids. Trimming took 2 bases from V and 2 from J, leaving 12 bases between them. CDR3 in DNA: TGTGCCAGCAGTTACAGGGTTAGCGGTAACACCGGGGAGCTGTTTTTT. Amino acids: CASSYRVSGNTGELFF.

The chain recombines TRBV18 with TRBJ2-5, with 10 bases identical to TRBD2. J gave up 1 base and V 2 bases, and 10 bases lay outside the gene matches. In germline, CDR1 is KGHSH, CDR2 LQKENI. The CDR3 consists of 18 residues. The CDR3 is CASSPMIGSGGGQETQYF. CDR3 coding DNA: TGTGCCAGCTCACCAATGATCGGCAGCGGGGGGGGCCAAGAGACCCAGTACTTC.

V gene TRBV2 combines with J gene TRBJ2-2, with 7 positions matching TRBD2. Looked up from germline, CDR1 is SNHLY and CDR2 is FYNNEI. The length of the CDR3 is 16 residues. The junction had 6 bases not matched to a gene; V was cut back by 3 bases and J by 2 bases. The CDR3, as DNA: TGTGCCAGCAGTGATCCTAGCGGAGTTAACACCGGGGAGCTGTTTTTT. It yields the protein CASSDPSGVNTGELFF.

This clone was seen only once. The V call is TRBV30, the J call TRBJ2-4, with D perhaps matching TRBD2 (5 bases). Deletions cut 4 bases from V and 6 bases from J, with 19 bases between. Looked up from germline, CDR1 is GTSNPN and CDR2 is SVGIG (reference sequence). The CDR3 contains 15 residues. The CDR3 DNA reads TGTGCCTGGAATGAAGAGGGTTCTTTTAGAAACATTCAGTACTTC. This sequence encodes CAWNEEGSFRNIQYF.

The chain joins TRBV19 to TRBJ1-2; possibly TRBD1 for D (5 bases). V dropped 5 bases and J dropped 5 bases, with 9 bases sitting between them. The CDR3 has 12 amino acids. Germline V gives CDR1 LNHDA, CDR2 SQIVND (reference sequence). The CDR3 nucleotides read TGTGCCAGTAGTCCCCACAGGTATGGCTACACCTTC. It is translated as CASSPHRYGYTF.

In this sample, this clone turned up once. The chain combines TRBV5-4 with TRBJ2-5, with a possible D match to TRBD2 (6 bases). The CDR3 has 14 amino acids. V dropped 0 bases and J dropped 4 bases, with 10 bases sitting between them. The V gene's germline CDR1 is SGHNT and CDR2 YYREEE (reference sequence). This CDR3 is CASSLGHGGETQYF. The CDR3 DNA reads as TGTGCCAGCAGCTTGGGACACGGGGGAGAGACCCAGTACTTC.

V and J are TRBV5-4 and TRBJ1-1; D is unresolved. The CDR3 extends over 15 amino acids. Trimming stripped 0 bases from V and 1 base from J, with 10 bases between. CDR1 and CDR2 from the germline V gene are SGHNT and YYREEE (reference sequence). CDR3 bases: TGTGCCAGCAGCTTGGCAGAACGGAGGAACACTGAAGCTTTCTTT. Translated, it gives CASSLAERRNTEAFF.

The rearrangement joins TRBV7-9 to TRBJ1-3, with D unresolved. This CDR3 spans 14 amino acids. Germline CDR1 reads SEHNR; CDR2 reads FQNEAQ (reference sequence). V was clipped by 2 bases and J by 8 bases, with 13 bases between them. The CDR3 loop reads CASSLLAGSDTIYF. For the CDR3, the DNA is TGTGCCAGCAGCTTATTGGCAGGTAGCGACACCATATATTTT.

V usage is TRBV27 and J usage is TRBJ2-3; TRBD2 might be the D (7 bases). V lost 2 bases and J lost 1, with 10 bases in between. The CDR3 covers 15 residues. Germline lookup yields CDR1 MNHEY and CDR2 SMNVEV (reference sequence). The CDR3 DNA sequence: TGTGCCAGCAGTTTAAAAGGGGGGGGCACAGATACGCAGTATTTT. Translating gives CASSLKGGGTDTQYF.